The clone carrying this TCR beta chain has a single count. This entry belongs to a study of blood T cell repertoires in COVID-19. Background on the study: Acute and convalescent COVID-19 specimens originated in the United States, Italy and Spain.

Assay: immunoSEQ multiplex PCR; the TCRdb copy retains only in-frame clones and omits some. The table shows around 180,000 clones, with about 82% occurring only once. V was trimmed by 1 base and J by 4 bases, leaving 13 bases between them. From germline, CDR1 is GTSNPN and CDR2 SVGIG (reference sequence). This CDR3 comprises 14 residues. This TCR came from a woman aged 25-40 years with acute or convalescent COVID-19. The specimen sequenced was peripheral blood. The V call is TRBV30, the J call TRBJ1-2; D is undetermined. CDR3 sequence (DNA): TGTGCCTGGAGTGCGGGAGGTGGAGGCTATGGCTACACCTTC. It is translated as CAWSAGGGGYGYTF.